The 20 T cell receptor beta chains reported below all come from one sample, sequenced in a study of neoadjuvant anti-PD-1 for oral cavity cancer. Some clones are missing from TCRdb's copy, which holds only in-frame ones; the method was immunoSEQ multiplex PCR. The table shows tens of thousands of clones, with 65% to 80% occurring only once. The starting material was PBMCs, obtained before nivolumab (anti-PD-1) treatment. The source is a person between 35 and 79 years old with oral cavity squamous cell carcinoma.

Concerning this clone itself: Other DNA sequences in the same sample also yield this CDR3. V and J are TRBV6-1 and TRBJ1-2; D is perhaps TRBD1 (5 bases). Per the germline V gene, CDR1 is MNHNS and CDR2 is SASEGT. V lost 1 base, J lost 8 bases, and 11 bases lay in between. The length of the CDR3 is 13 residues. This CDR3 is CASSEESGDGYTF. CDR3 coding DNA: TGTGCCAGCAGTGAAGAATCCGGGGACGGCTACACCTTC.

The chain carries TRBV7-9 and TRBJ1-4; D might be TRBD1 (5 bases). Deletions cut 4 bases from V and 3 bases from J, with 12 bases between. The CDR3 covers 15 residues. Per germline, CDR1 SEHNR and CDR2 FQNEAQ (reference sequence). The CDR3: CASSSLRGSNEKLFF. In DNA form, the CDR3 reads TGTGCCAGCAGCTCTCTGAGGGGATCTAATGAAAAACTGTTTTTT.

The chain recombines TRBV5-6 with TRBJ1-1, with D possibly TRBD1 on 6 matching bases. The CDR3 has 14 residues. Between the trimmed V and J ends, which lost 2 bases and 0 bases, there was a span of 8 bases. Germline V lookup: CDR1 SGHDT, CDR2 YYEEEE. The CDR3 spells CASSFSGVNTEAFF. The CDR3 DNA reads TGTGCCAGCAGCTTTTCAGGGGTGAACACTGAAGCTTTCTTT. Variable domain in full (rest from reference TRBV5-6 and TRBJ1-1): DAGVTQSPTHLIKTRGQQVTLRCSPKSGHDTVSWYQQALGQGPQFIFQYYEEEERQRGNFPDRFSGHQFPNYSSELNVNALLLGDSALYLCASSFSGVNTEAFFGQGTRLTVV.

This chain joins TRBV4-1 and TRBJ2-7; TRBD1 matches at 8 bases. The CDR3 contains 14 residues. After removal of 4 bases from V and 3 bases from J, the junction contained 5 bases not matched to a gene. Germline assignment: CDR1 MGHRA and CDR2 YSYEKL. CDR3 amino acids: CASSRQTGDYEQYF. For the CDR3, the DNA is TGCGCCAGCAGCCGACAGACAGGGGACTACGAGCAGTACTTC.

The gene calls are TRBV7-2 and TRBJ1-1, with 7 bases identical to TRBD1. This CDR3 is 17 amino acids long. V dropped 2 bases and J dropped 1; count of bases not matched to a gene: 10. From germline, CDR1 is SGHTA and CDR2 FQGNSA. CDR3 DNA: TGTGCCAGCAGCTTAAAGCGGGCAGGGGGACCGAACACTGAAGCTTTCTTT. Protein product: CASSLKRAGGPNTEAFF. The full variable domain, completed using reference TRBV7-2 and TRBJ1-1, is GAGVSQSPSNKVTEKGKDVELRCDPISGHTALYWYRQSLGQGLEFLIYFQGNSAPDKSGLPSDRFSAERTGGSVSTLTIQRTQQEDSAVYLCASSLKRAGGPNTEAFFGQGTRLTVV.

The V call is TRBV6-5, the J call TRBJ1-1; TRBD1 is a possible D gene (5 bases). CDR1 MNHEY and CDR2 SVGAGI come from the germline V gene. V was clipped by 2 bases and J by 1 base, with 8 bases between them. CDR3 length equals 14 residues. The DNA for the CDR3 is TGTGCCAGCAGTTACGGGGCTAAGAACACTGAAGCTTTCTTT. It translates to CASSYGAKNTEAFF.

The J gene is TRBJ2-7, the V gene TRBV29-1; the D gene could be TRBD1 or TRBD2 (5 bases each). Germline lookup yields CDR1 SQVTM and CDR2 ANQGSEA. This CDR3 has 11 amino acids. Trimming removed 4 bases at V and 3 bases at J, with 7 bases between. The CDR3 region is CSVVGGYEQYF. CDR3 sequence (DNA): TGCAGCGTTGTTGGGGGCTACGAGCAGTACTTC.

This clone showed up just once. The V call is TRBV9, the J call TRBJ2-2; D is uncertain. Germline loops: CDR1 SGDLS, CDR2 YYNGEE. The CDR3 contains 14 residues. The V end was cut by 0 bases, the J end by 1 base, with 4 bases between. The CDR3 sequence: CASSVGGNTGELFF. The CDR3 bases are TGTGCCAGCAGCGTAGGGGGGAACACCGGGGAGCTGTTTTTT.

J is TRBJ2-5 and V is TRBV29-1, with TRBD1 as a possible D gene (6 bases). Looked up from germline, CDR1 is SQVTM and CDR2 is ANQGSEA. This CDR3 spans 12 amino acids. Trimming cost V 5 bases and J 9 bases, with 16 bases left between them. The CDR3 coding sequence is TGCAGCGTTCACCGGGACACTCAGTCCCAGTACTTC. As protein: CSVHRDTQSQYF.

The genes are TRBV6-6 and TRBJ2-7; TRBD2 agrees at 9 bases. CDR3 length: 16 amino acids. Germline V lookup: CDR1 MNHNY, CDR2 SVGAGI (reference sequence). J lost 3 bases, V lost 0 bases, and 6 bases had no gene match. The CDR3 is CASSYSMGLASYEQYF. The CDR3 DNA is TGTGCCAGCAGTTACTCTATGGGACTAGCCAGCTACGAGCAGTACTTC.

As for this clone: The junction does not match germline at one end; this may be a read error. This chain links TRBV7-9 with TRBJ2-7, with TRBD1 identical over 9 bases. CDR3 length: 16 amino acids. In germline, CDR1 is SEHNR, CDR2 FQNEAQ (reference sequence). CDR3 DNA sequence: TGTGCCAGCAGCTCTCTTACTATATCAGGGACAGGGAGCTCCTCTTTC. It yields the protein CASSSLTISGTGSSSF.

CDR3 protein: CASSITGINSPLHF. The CDR3 nucleotides are TGTGCCAGTAGTATAACGGGGATTAATTCACCCCTCCACTTT. The chain recombines TRBV19 with TRBJ1-6; no reliable D call. Trimming took 2 bases from V and 6 from J, leaving 8 bases between them. The length of the CDR3 is 14 residues. Germline lookup yields CDR1 LNHDA and CDR2 SQIVND (reference sequence).

DNA for the CDR3: TGTGCCAGCAGCCCTCCAAGGGGAGGCTACACCTTC. Amino acids: CASSPPRGGYTF. The genes are TRBV5-8 and TRBJ1-2, with D perhaps TRBD1 (5 bases). Between the trimmed V and J ends, which lost 4 bases and 8 bases, there was a span of 12 bases. The germline CDR1 and CDR2 sequences are SGHTS and YDEGEE. There are 12 residues in the CDR3.

The gene calls are TRBV7-6 and TRBJ2-5; D ambiguous. Germline V lookup: CDR1 SGHVS, CDR2 FNYEAQ. The CDR3 is 11 amino acids. V lost 5 bases to trimming and J lost 5 bases, with 6 bases between them. CDR3 sequence: CASSRTETQYF. For the CDR3, the DNA is TGTGCCAGCAGCCGCACGGAGACCCAGTACTTC.

This chain joins TRBV2 and TRBJ2-3, with TRBD1 as a possible D gene (5 bases). Trimming took off 5 bases at V and 2 bases at J, with 17 bases between the two ends. CDR1 is SNHLY, CDR2 FYNNEI, per germline. The CDR3 length is 16 residues. The CDR3 loop is CASSYFTGDTTDTQYF. For the CDR3, the DNA is TGTGCCAGCAGTTACTTCACAGGTGACACCACAGATACGCAGTATTTT.

The CDR3 loop reads CASRKTGQTNTEAFF. CDR3 coding DNA: TGTGCCAGCAGGAAGACGGGACAGACGAACACTGAAGCTTTCTTT. This sequence joins TRBV6-4 and TRBJ1-1, with 7 bases that match TRBD1. The CDR3 runs 15 residues. J lost 1 base, V lost 6 bases, and 8 bases had no gene match. Germline CDR1 is MRHNA and CDR2 is SNTAGT.

The CDR3 sequence: CASTEGVGGSYNEQFF. CDR3 in DNA: TGCGCCAGCACGGAGGGAGTAGGGGGGTCCTACAATGAGCAGTTCTTC. The V call is TRBV5-1, the J call TRBJ2-1; D might be TRBD1 or TRBD2, each matching 6 bases. V shed 6 bases and J shed 1 base, with 17 bases lying between them. Per germline, CDR1 SGHRS and CDR2 YFSETQ. The CDR3 runs 16 residues.

This clone turned up a few times. The chain recombines TRBV27 with TRBJ2-1, with D possibly TRBD1 on 5 matching bases. V was clipped by 7 bases and J by 4 bases, with 14 bases between them. Germline CDR1 MNHEY, CDR2 SMNVEV (reference sequence). CDR3 length: 14 amino acids. CDR3: CASTRTSSYNEQFF. In nucleotides, the CDR3 is TGTGCCAGCACTCGGACATCCAGTTACAATGAGCAGTTCTTC.

The chain joins TRBV29-1 to TRBJ2-3; no definite D call. The CDR3 is made up of 15 amino acids. Trimming cost V 1 base and J 1 base, with 12 bases left between them. Germline V CDR1 and CDR2: SQVTM, ANQGSEA. Here the CDR3 reads CSVEVPIGGTDTQYF. CDR3 nucleotides: TGCAGCGTTGAAGTCCCAATTGGGGGCACAGATACGCAGTATTTT.

The chain is built from TRBV5-4 and TRBJ1-4; D might be TRBD1 (6 bases). This CDR3 comprises 14 residues. V was clipped by 1 base and J by 5 bases, with 9 bases between them. Germline CDR1 SGHNT, CDR2 YYREEE (reference sequence). DNA of the CDR3: TGTGCCAGCAGCTTGAAACAGGGAAATGAAAAACTGTTTTTT. Amino acids: CASSLKQGNEKLFF.